This T cell receptor (beta chain) was documented in a study of blood T cell repertoires in COVID-19. Between the trimmed V and J ends, which lost 2 bases and 2 bases, there was a span of 15 bases. Germline CDR1 SGHTA, CDR2 FQGNSA. This CDR3 is 17 amino acids long. Sequencing was performed with immunoSEQ multiplex PCR; in TCRdb, only in-frame clones are kept and a portion is missing. The profile shows hundreds of thousands of clones, 88% of them singletons. The TCR comes from a woman younger than 45 with COVID-19, enrolled during active disease. The specimen sequenced was peripheral blood. The rearrangement links TRBV7-2 to TRBJ1-4, with D perhaps matching TRBD1 (5 bases). For the CDR3, the DNA is TGTGCCAGCAGCTTAAACGTGGCAGGGCTTACTAATGAAAAACTGTTTTTT. This translates into CASSLNVAGLTNEKLFF. Combining the CDR3 with reference TRBV7-2 and TRBJ1-4 gives the whole variable domain GAGVSQSPSNKVTEKGKDVELRCDPISGHTALYWYRQSLGQGLEFLIYFQGNSAPDKSGLPSDRFSAERTGGSVSTLTIQRTQQEDSAVYLCASSLNVAGLTNEKLFFGSGTQLSVL.